These 30 T cell receptor beta chains share one sample of origin, sequenced in a study of CD8+CD57+ T cells in acquired aplastic anemia. Patients chosen for sequencing had CD8+CD57+ cells that had expanded, as shown by flow cytometry. Genomic DNA was employed as the template in profiling TCR beta VDJ and CDR3. MiXCR, applied by TCRdb to the reads, yields one record per CDR3 protein. The sample records under 200,000 distinct CDR3 sequences, 48% being singletons. Material: sorted CD4+, CD8+, or CD8+CD57+ T cells (not recorded which) from PBMCs. All receptors derive from a human donor with aplastic anemia.

At least ten counts were recorded for this clonotype. A junction end diverges from the germline sequence, so it may reflect a read error. The rearrangement links TRBV7-7 to TRBJ1-3, with D hard to call. Germline loops: CDR1 SSHAT, CDR2 FNYEAQ (reference sequence). The CDR3 extends over 14 amino acids. The CDR3 coding sequence is TGTGCTAGCAGCCTCGACGTGACGGGAAACACCATATATTTT. Residues: CASSLDVTGNTIYF.

This clonotype appeared many times. The chain combines TRBV10-3 with TRBJ2-7; 9 bases line up with TRBD1. The CDR3 has 12 amino acids. Germline assignment: CDR1 ENHRY and CDR2 SYGVKD. V shed 10 bases, J shed 5 bases, and the junction held 6 bases outside the gene matches. The CDR3 is CATGQGLNEQYF. The CDR3 nucleotides are TGTGCCACCGGACAGGGGCTCAACGAGCAGTACTTC.

About this clonotype itself: Likely a read error: the CDR3 ends without its conserved phenylalanine or tryptophan. The chain uses TRBV2 and TRBJ1-1; the D is unclear. Trimming removed 7 bases from V and 1 base from J, with 7 bases in between. Germline CDR1 and CDR2: SNHLY and FYNNEI. The CDR3 consists of 12 residues. The DNA of the CDR3 is TGTGCCAGCACGAATCCGAACACTGAAGCTTTCTCT. Protein sequence: CASTNPNTEAFS.

The V gene is TRBV20-1, the J gene TRBJ2-3; D is possibly TRBD2 (6 bases). V was pared by 5 bases and J by 3 bases, with 18 bases between. The CDR3 loop spans 15 amino acids. Germline V lookup: CDR1 DFQATT, CDR2 SNEGSKA (reference sequence). CDR3 region: CSADLRGVGTDTQYF. CDR3 in DNA: TGCAGTGCTGATCTGCGGGGTGTGGGGACAGATACGCAGTATTTT.

This clonotype occurred many times. The chain recombines TRBV7-3 with TRBJ1-1; D is unresolved. V gave up 3 bases and J gave up 5 bases, with 16 bases separating them. This CDR3 spans 15 amino acids. Germline loops: CDR1 SGHTA, CDR2 FQGTGA. CDR3 amino acids: CASSFATGLGTEAFF. The CDR3 nucleotides read TGTGCCAGCAGCTTTGCAACTGGGCTGGGGACTGAAGCTTTCTTT.

This clonotype was observed at least ten times. The chain joins TRBV15 to TRBJ2-7, with a weak D call TRBD1 (6 bases). The CDR3 is 14 amino acids. V was shortened by 2 bases and J by 5 bases, with 13 bases between the two germline ends. Germline CDR1 LNHNV, CDR2 YYDKDF (reference sequence). The CDR3 here is CATSRRTAFHEQYF. In DNA, the CDR3 is TGTGCCACCAGCAGACGGACAGCCTTCCACGAGCAGTACTTC.

This clonotype occurred many times. V is TRBV7-9 and J is TRBJ1-1; the match to TRBD1 covers 11 bases. With V trimmed by 6 bases and J by 6 bases, 3 bases remained unmatched. Germline V gene lookup returns CDR1 SEHNR and CDR2 FQNEAQ (reference sequence). CDR3 length: 13 residues. The CDR3 loop is CASSGQGAAEAFF. The CDR3 DNA is TGTGCCAGCAGTGGACAGGGGGCCGCTGAAGCTTTCTTT. Full variable domain (outside the CDR3, taken from reference TRBV7-9 and TRBJ1-1): DTGVSQNPRHKITKRGQNVTFRCDPISEHNRLYWYRQTLGQGPEFLTYFQNEAQLEKSRLLSDRFSAERPKGSFSTLEIQRTEQGDSAMYLCASSGQGAAEAFFGQGTRLTVV.

This clonotype has a count of ten or more. The chain recombines TRBV6-4 with TRBJ2-3; D ambiguous. Germline CDR1 and CDR2: MRHNA and SNTAGT. With 7 bases removed from V and 4 bases from J, the gap between germline ends came to 6 bases. The CDR3 has 11 amino acids. Written as DNA, the CDR3 is TGTGCCAGCATATTTCCAGATACGCAGTATTTT. Its protein product is CASIFPDTQYF.

This clonotype has a count of ten or more. The J gene is TRBJ2-2, the V gene TRBV7-6; 8 bases are a match to TRBD1. V was pared by 4 bases and J by 6 bases, with 4 bases of the junction left unmatched. Germline V gene sequence: CDR1 SGHVS, CDR2 FNYEAQ. The CDR3 consists of 14 residues. CDR3 residues: CASSSDRAAGELFF. The CDR3 DNA reads TGTGCCAGCAGCTCGGACAGGGCGGCCGGGGAGCTGTTTTTT.

This clonotype was counted at least ten times. The chain links TRBV6-1 to TRBJ2-2; D may match TRBD1 or TRBD2 (5 bases each). The CDR3 has 15 amino acids. Trimming cost V 7 bases and J 7 bases, with 19 bases left between them. The germline V gene encodes CDR1 MNHNS and CDR2 SASEGT. The CDR3 region is CASTPRGFRVGELFF. CDR3 DNA: TGTGCCAGCACCCCGAGGGGTTTCCGTGTCGGGGAGCTGTTTTTT.

This clonotype was observed many times. This chain uses TRBV7-3 with TRBJ2-1; TRBD2 might be the D (6 bases). CDR3 length: 15 residues. Germline V gene data show CDR1 as SGHTA and CDR2 as FQGTGA. The V gene lost 1 base and the J gene lost 1 base, with 8 bases spanning the gap. Here the CDR3 DNA reads TGTGCCAGCAGCTTAATGGCGGGATCCTACAATGAGCAGTTCTTC. As protein: CASSLMAGSYNEQFF.

This clonotype was seen repeatedly, ten times or more. This sequence joins TRBV19 and TRBJ1-2, with TRBD1 identical over 7 bases. From germline, CDR1 is LNHDA and CDR2 SQIVND (reference sequence). With 3 bases clipped from V and 5 bases from J, the junction kept 9 bases outside the gene matches. This CDR3 spans 15 amino acids. The chain's CDR3 is CASSIARGQYYGYTF. The CDR3 nucleotides read TGTGCCAGTAGTATTGCGAGGGGGCAATATTATGGCTACACCTTC.

This clonotype was observed a single time. The chain has TRBV10-3 and TRBJ2-1; D gene ambiguous. The V gene's germline CDR1 is ENHRY and CDR2 SYGVKD. The CDR3 runs to 14 residues. The V and J ends lost 9 bases and 5 bases respectively, with 17 bases between them. CDR3 in amino acids: CAMKDRQINNEQFF. DNA for the CDR3: TGTGCCATGAAAGACCGACAAATTAACAATGAGCAGTTCTTC.

This clonotype was recorded only once. The rearrangement links TRBV7-3 to TRBJ2-1, with D possibly called TRBD1 or TRBD2 (7 bases each). Trimming cost V 1 base and J 1 base, with 20 bases left between them. Germline V CDR1 and CDR2: SGHTA, FQGTGA. The CDR3 runs 19 residues. Here the CDR3 reads CASSLSPLTGTKSYNEQFF. In DNA form, the CDR3 reads TGTGCCAGCAGCTTAAGTCCGTTGACAGGGACTAAATCCTACAATGAGCAGTTCTTC.

This clonotype was detected many times. This chain links TRBV30 with TRBJ2-7; D uncertain. Trimming pared 3 bases from V and 5 bases from J, leaving 8 bases between. This CDR3 has 11 amino acids. The germline CDR1 and CDR2 sequences are GTSNPN and SVGIG (reference sequence). The CDR3 loop reads CAWRDGDEQYF. The CDR3 bases are TGTGCCTGGAGGGATGGCGACGAGCAGTACTTC.

A few counts support this clonotype. This sequence joins TRBV29-1 and TRBJ1-1, with D unresolved. The CDR3 extends over 13 amino acids. Trimming removed 4 bases from V and 0 bases from J, with 9 bases in between. Germline V gives CDR1 SQVTM, CDR2 ANQGSEA. In DNA form, the CDR3 reads TGCAGCGTTGTCGGCCAGATGAACACTGAAGCTTTCTTT. The encoded protein is CSVVGQMNTEAFF.

The chain combines TRBV25-1 with TRBJ2-1; 10 bases are shared with TRBD2. The CDR3 length is 15 residues. The ends lost 4 bases at V and 5 bases at J; junction bases unmatched: 5. Germline V gene lookup returns CDR1 MGHDK and CDR2 SYGVNS. CDR3 DNA: TGTGCCAGCAGTGCTCTAGCGGGGGTCCACAATGAGCAGTTCTTC. As protein: CASSALAGVHNEQFF. Using reference TRBV25-1 and TRBJ2-1 for the parts outside the CDR3, the full variable domain is EADIYQTPRYLVIGTGKKITLECSQTMGHDKMYWYQQDPGMELHLIHYSYGVNSTEKGDLSSESTVSRIRTEHFPLTLESARPSHTSQYLCASSALAGVHNEQFFGPGTRLTVL.

This sequence joins TRBV10-3 and TRBJ2-7; D is perhaps TRBD2 (6 bases). The CDR3 spans 13 residues. The germline V and J ends were trimmed by 6 bases and 4 bases, with 13 bases remaining between them. Germline V CDR1 and CDR2: ENHRY, SYGVKD. The CDR3: CAISRDSLYEQYF. CDR3 DNA: TGTGCCATCAGCCGGGACTCACTGTACGAGCAGTACTTC.

This clonotype was detected ten times or more. Mismatch with germline at one junction end may stem from a read error. V is TRBV2 and J is TRBJ2-1; D is undetermined. Germline V gives CDR1 SNHLY, CDR2 FYNNEI. The CDR3 is 10 residues long. CDR3 nucleotides: TGTGCCAGCATGAAAGAACTACCGCTCTTC. Protein: CASMKELPLF.

This clonotype was observed at least ten times. The rearrangement uses TRBV9 and TRBJ1-4, with 9 bases fitting TRBD1. With 0 bases clipped from V and 8 bases from J, the junction kept 8 bases outside the gene matches. Germline V gives CDR1 SGDLS, CDR2 YYNGEE. This CDR3 has 16 amino acids. The CDR3 reads CASSVGGGQGLEKLFF. In DNA form, the CDR3 reads TGTGCCAGCAGCGTAGGTGGGGGACAGGGCTTGGAAAAACTGTTTTTT.

This chain joins TRBV18 and TRBJ1-1, with TRBD1 matching 7 bases. CDR1 KGHSH and CDR2 LQKENI come from the germline V gene. Trimming took 4 bases from V and 1 from J; bases not matched to a gene: 6. The CDR3 is made up of 15 amino acids. CDR3 amino acids: CASSLSGTANTEAFF. CDR3 sequence (DNA): TGTGCCAGCTCACTCTCGGGGACAGCGAACACTGAAGCTTTCTTT. Supplemented by reference TRBV18 and TRBJ1-1, the full variable domain reads NAGVMQNPRHLVRRRGQEARLRCSPMKGHSHVYWYRQLPEEGLKFMVYLQKENIIDESGMPKERFSAEFPKEGPSILRIQQVVRGDSAAYFCASSLSGTANTEAFFGQGTRLTVV.

The V call is TRBV19, the J call TRBJ1-5; no definite D call. CDR3 length: 14 amino acids. V dropped 8 bases and J dropped 4 bases, with 15 bases sitting between them. Germline V gene lookup returns CDR1 LNHDA and CDR2 SQIVND (reference sequence). In nucleotides, the CDR3 is TGTGCCAGTGGAGCTTCCTACGGAAATCAGCCCCAGCATTTT. This translates into CASGASYGNQPQHF.

The V call is TRBV10-2, the J call TRBJ1-2; D gene uncertain. The CDR3 is 13 amino acids. The germline CDR1 and CDR2 sequences are WSHSY and SAAADI. Trimming removed 3 bases at V and 5 bases at J, with 10 bases between. The CDR3 sequence: CASSDQESYGYTF. The CDR3 coding sequence is TGCGCCAGCAGTGATCAGGAAAGTTATGGCTACACCTTC.

The V gene is TRBV15, the J gene TRBJ2-3; no clear D gene. Trimming left V 3 bases short and J 2 bases short, with 12 bases between. The CDR3 sequence is 15 residues long. The germline gives CDR1 LNHNV, CDR2 YYDKDF (reference sequence). This CDR3 is CATSRTAALTDTQYF. CDR3 DNA sequence: TGTGCCACCAGCAGGACGGCCGCCCTCACAGATACGCAGTATTTT.

This clonotype has a count of ten or more. The chain uses TRBV4-3 and TRBJ2-3; D possibly corresponds to TRBD1 (5 bases). This CDR3 comprises 14 residues. Trimming stripped 2 bases from V and 2 bases from J, with 8 bases between. The germline gives CDR1 LGHNA, CDR2 YSLEER. The CDR3 protein is CASSQLTATDTQYF. The CDR3 DNA is TGCGCCAGCAGCCAACTGACAGCCACAGATACGCAGTATTTT.

The V and J genes are TRBV20-1 and TRBJ2-3, with 8 bases matching TRBD1. CDR1 DFQATT and CDR2 SNEGSKA come from the germline V gene (reference sequence). This CDR3 has 12 amino acids. V lost 7 bases and J lost 5; bases outside the gene matches: 5. The CDR3 DNA follows: TGCAGTGGCGCCAGGGGGCGAGATACGCAGTATTTT. It specifies CSGARGRDTQYF.

The CDR3 DNA follows: TGTGCCAGCAGTCGAAGGGGTACCGGGGAGCTGTTTTTT. Encoded protein: CASSRRGTGELFF. The chain recombines TRBV2 with TRBJ2-2; possibly TRBD1 for D (5 bases). This CDR3 has 13 residues. Trimming removed 5 bases at V and 5 bases at J, with 9 bases between. The germline gives CDR1 SNHLY, CDR2 FYNNEI.

The rearrangement uses TRBV15 and TRBJ1-1; D is perhaps TRBD1 (5 bases). Germline CDR1 is LNHNV and CDR2 is YYDKDF (reference sequence). The CDR3 has 14 amino acids. Deletions cut 1 base from V and 4 bases from J, with 10 bases between. CDR3 nucleotides: TGTGCCACCAGCAGAGGAACAGGCCGCACTGAAGCTTTCTTT. Its protein is CATSRGTGRTEAFF. Full variable domain (rest looked up from reference TRBV15 and TRBJ1-1): DAMVIQNPRYQVTQFGKPVTLSCSQTLNHNVMYWYQQKSSQAPKLLFHYYDKDFNNEADTPDNFQSRRPNTSFCFLDIRSPGLGDTAMYLCATSRGTGRTEAFFGQGTRLTVV.

This chain joins TRBV7-9 and TRBJ2-7; 9 bases line up with TRBD2. The V and J ends lost 1 base and 7 bases, in that order; junction bases with no gene match: 5. Germline V lookup: CDR1 SEHNR, CDR2 FQNEAQ (reference sequence). The CDR3 spans 14 residues. The CDR3 spells CASSLDQTSGEQYF. CDR3 sequence (DNA): TGTGCCAGCAGCTTAGACCAGACTAGCGGTGAGCAGTACTTC.

For the CDR3, the DNA is TGTGCCAGCAGTGGCGGAACCCTCGACTACGAGCAGTACTTC. Translated, it gives CASSGGTLDYEQYF. The gene calls are TRBV2 and TRBJ2-7; D unresolved. V lost 4 bases, J lost 3 bases, and 13 bases lay in between. This CDR3 spans 14 amino acids. Per germline, CDR1 SNHLY and CDR2 FYNNEI.